These 15 T cell receptor beta chains share one sample of origin, sequenced in a study of radiotherapy plus CTLA-4 blockade in lung cancer. Clones were sequenced by immunoSEQ multiplex PCR, and TCRdb holds only the in-frame ones, with some missing. Altogether more than 40,000 clones are present, about 70% being singletons, with the ten largest covering roughly 25%. Source: peripheral blood, taken from a patient treated with radiotherapy plus ipilimumab. The receptors originated from a human donor with non-small cell lung cancer who had a partial response to radiotherapy plus ipilimumab.

V usage is TRBV29-1 and J usage is TRBJ1-2; D is unclear. Per germline, CDR1 SQVTM and CDR2 ANQGSEA. V shed 3 bases and J shed 1 base, with 12 bases lying between them. The CDR3 has 14 amino acids. CDR3 sequence reads: CSVDLGSRNYGYTF. The CDR3 bases are TGCAGCGTTGACCTGGGTAGCCGTAACTATGGCTACACCTTC.

The J gene is TRBJ2-3, the V gene TRBV7-9; 15 bases match TRBD2. Trimming cost V 3 bases and J 4 bases; bases outside gene matches: 2. The CDR3 spans 16 residues. The germline V gene encodes CDR1 SEHNR and CDR2 FQNEAQ (reference sequence). The CDR3 sequence is CASSFGLAGGPDTQYF. The CDR3 DNA follows: TGTGCCAGCAGCTTCGGACTAGCGGGGGGGCCAGATACGCAGTATTTT.

The chain links TRBV2 to TRBJ1-2, with 7 bases aligning to TRBD1. The CDR3 sequence is 13 residues long. Trimming at V came to 3 bases and at J to 6 bases, leaving 4 bases not matched to a gene. Germline assignment: CDR1 SNHLY and CDR2 FYNNEI. The CDR3 DNA reads TGTGCCAGCAGTGAGCGACAGGGCAATGGCTACACCTTC. Translation gives CASSERQGNGYTF.

The chain carries TRBV18 and TRBJ2-5; TRBD1 might be the D (6 bases). V dropped 5 bases and J dropped 2 bases, with 12 bases sitting between them. The CDR3 loop spans 14 amino acids. Per the germline V gene, CDR1 is KGHSH and CDR2 is LQKENI. The CDR3 DNA reads TGTGCCAGCTCAATACAGGGTAGGCAAGAGACCCAGTACTTC. It encodes CASSIQGRQETQYF.

In this sample, this clone turned up a few times. As DNA, the CDR3 is TGTGCCAGCAGCTTAGTCTCGACAGGGCCCCACTACGAGCAGTACTTC. Protein product: CASSLVSTGPHYEQYF. The chain carries TRBV11-2 and TRBJ2-7, with TRBD1 identical over 7 bases. The junction had 9 bases not matched to a gene; V was cut back by 1 base and J by 3 bases. This CDR3 has 16 amino acids. Germline CDR1 is SGHAT and CDR2 is FQNNGV.

The gene calls are TRBV4-1 and TRBJ1-2, with D possibly TRBD1 on 6 matching bases. CDR3 length: 15 amino acids. Trimming cost V 0 bases and J 4 bases, with 12 bases left between them. From germline, CDR1 is MGHRA and CDR2 YSYEKL. The CDR3 reads CASSQDPGTSYGYTF. CDR3 nucleotides: TGCGCCAGCAGCCAAGACCCCGGGACAAGCTATGGCTACACCTTC.

The chain combines TRBV19 with TRBJ2-3; tentatively, D is TRBD1 (5 bases). The CDR3 is 14 residues long. Germline CDR1 reads LNHDA; CDR2 reads SQIVND (reference sequence). V lost 3 bases, J lost 6 bases, and 13 bases lay in between. The CDR3 reads CASSIGHFQDTQYF. The CDR3 DNA reads TGTGCCAGTAGTATCGGACACTTCCAGGATACGCAGTATTTT.

This chain links TRBV6-5 with TRBJ2-6; no reliable D call. Germline-derived CDR1 and CDR2 are MNHEY and SVGAGI. The ends were cut back, 7 bases at V and 4 bases at J, with 8 bases in the middle. The CDR3 spans 13 residues. The CDR3 bases are TGTGCCAGCACCCTCCGGGGGGCCAACGTCCTGACTTTC. Residues: CASTLRGANVLTF.

This chain uses TRBV30 with TRBJ1-1; D ambiguous. Germline values: CDR1 GTSNPN, CDR2 SVGIG (reference sequence). Trimming stripped 0 bases from V and 8 bases from J, with 10 bases between. The length of the CDR3 is 12 residues. The CDR3 bases are TGTGCCTGGAGTGTTGGGCGAGAAGAAGCTTTCTTT. It translates to CAWSVGREEAFF.

This clone was counted once. The chain couples TRBV10-2 to TRBJ2-5; tentative D call: TRBD1 (5 bases). V was trimmed by 3 bases and J by 11 bases, leaving 13 bases between them. CDR3 size: 12 residues. The germline V gene has CDR1 WSHSY and CDR2 SAAADI. The CDR3 here is CASSETGSEQYF. CDR3 in DNA: TGCGCCAGCAGTGAAACAGGATCTGAGCAGTACTTC.

There are a few counts of this clone. The V and J genes are TRBV7-9 and TRBJ1-4; D gene ambiguous. The germline V gene has CDR1 SEHNR and CDR2 FQNEAQ (reference sequence). The V gene lost 1 base and the J gene lost 6 bases, with 21 bases spanning the gap. The CDR3 spans 18 residues. The CDR3 DNA follows: TGTGCCAGCAGCTTAGAGGCGGGCCGATCCCTGCGGGATGAAAAACTGTTTTTT. It translates to CASSLEAGRSLRDEKLFF.

The rearrangement uses TRBV5-4 and TRBJ2-3; 8 bases line up with TRBD2. Trimming at V came to 2 bases and at J to 3 bases, leaving 11 bases not matched to a gene. Germline loops: CDR1 SGHNT, CDR2 YYREEE (reference sequence). The CDR3 length is 17 residues. CDR3 sequence: CASSFGAGTGGTDTQYF. CDR3 in DNA: TGTGCCAGCAGCTTTGGTGCGGGGACGGGAGGGACAGATACGCAGTATTTT.

This chain uses TRBV5-1 with TRBJ2-5; 12 bases are shared with TRBD2. V lost 4 bases, J lost 4 bases, and 8 bases stayed unmatched. Germline CDR1 and CDR2: SGHRS and YFSETQ. This CDR3 is 16 amino acids long. This CDR3 reads CASSPSSGGAPETQYF. DNA for the CDR3: TGCGCCAGCAGCCCGTCTAGCGGGGGGGCCCCAGAGACCCAGTACTTC.

The J gene is TRBJ2-1, the V gene TRBV27, with TRBD2 matching over 7 bases. Losses at the gene ends were 5 bases for V and 5 bases for J; bases not matched to a gene: 12. The CDR3 spans 16 residues. The germline V gene has CDR1 MNHEY and CDR2 SMNVEV (reference sequence). CDR3 DNA sequence: TGTGCCAGCAGTCGATGGGGCGGGAGTAGGGACAATGAGCAGTTCTTC. It yields the protein CASSRWGGSRDNEQFF.

A word on this clone: A junction boundary mismatches the germline segment, possibly from a read error. The chain carries TRBV7-9 and TRBJ1-1; D might be TRBD1 (6 bases). CDR1 is SEHNR and CDR2 is FQNEAQ in the germline V gene (reference sequence). CDR3 length equals 15 residues. In DNA, the CDR3 is TGCGCCAGCAGCCAAGTGACGGTGGGGGCATCTGAAGCTTTCTTT. Translation gives CASSQVTVGASEAFF.